This TCR beta chain was identified during a study of blood T cell repertoires in COVID-19. The assay was immunoSEQ multiplex PCR, and TCRdb's table has in-frame clones only and misses some. The sample includes approximately 52,000 clones, 80% to 90% of them seen just once. CDR1 is SGHRS and CDR2 is YFSETQ in the germline V gene. The CDR3 is 18 residues long. Trimming stripped 0 bases from V and 0 bases from J, with 19 bases between. The chain carries TRBV5-1 and TRBJ2-7; D remains unclear. Sequencing used peripheral blood. This sequence was found in a man between 65 and 79 years old with acute or convalescent COVID-19. DNA of the CDR3: TGCGCCAGCAGCTTGGTTGCCCCTAGTAGCTTTAGCTCCTACGAGCAGTACTTC. Translating it yields CASSLVAPSSFSSYEQYF.